The T cell receptor beta chain under discussion was sequenced for a study of identical twins. Whole-study results and caveats: In zero-insertion analyses, partial confounding could arise from invariant MAIT and iNKT cells.

Template switching (which added a universal primer site) was used, and cDNA carried unique molecular identifiers. TCRdb ran MiXCR on the 5' RACE reads and lists one entry per CDR3 protein. This sample has roughly 720,000 distinct CDR3 sequences; approximately 18% occur once, and the top ten carry around 13%. As regards this clonotype: The antigen remains undetermined.

Trimming took 3 bases from V and 3 from J, leaving 11 bases between them. Germline lookup yields CDR1 DFQATT and CDR2 SNEGSKA (reference sequence). The CDR3 runs to 13 residues. These sequences were also reported in another study, on T cells expressing NK-cell markers. That study reports: One of the eight sequenced donors was seronegative, whereas the other seven were HCMV-seropositive. The share of CD8+ T cells held by dominant NKG2C+ clonotypes was 1.0-7.0% in roughly 6 donors.

The chain carries TRBV20-1 and TRBJ1-1, with D perhaps matching TRBD1 (5 bases). The sequencing input was PBMCs. The TCR originated in a woman under 30 in good health. The CDR3: CSARFRDHTEAFF. CDR3 sequence (DNA): TGCAGTGCTAGGTTCCGGGACCACACTGAAGCTTTCTTT.